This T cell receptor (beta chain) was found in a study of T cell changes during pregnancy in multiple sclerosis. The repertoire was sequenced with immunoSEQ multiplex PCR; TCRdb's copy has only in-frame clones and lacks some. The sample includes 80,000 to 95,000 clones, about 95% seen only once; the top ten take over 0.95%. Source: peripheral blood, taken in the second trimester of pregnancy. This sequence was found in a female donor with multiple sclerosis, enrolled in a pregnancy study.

CDR3 nucleotide sequence: TGTGCCGGACGTGGGACAGGGGTCTCTGAGCAGTTCTTC. It translates to CAGRGTGVSEQFF. This chain connects TRBV30 to TRBJ2-1; TRBD1 matches 10 bases. This CDR3 spans 13 amino acids. Losses at the gene ends were 8 bases for V and 9 bases for J; bases not matched to a gene: 10. Per germline, CDR1 GTSNPN and CDR2 SVGIG (reference sequence).